Listed here are 8 T cell receptor beta chains from one sample, sequenced in a study of Tregs in tolerant kidney transplant recipients. Related graft donors supplied nonmyeloablative bone marrow transplants, and mixed chimerism was transient. Produced via immunoSEQ multiplex PCR; TCRdb's table is partial and in-frame only. The data hold about 64,000 clones, with around 87% observed a single time. The material was CD4+ T cells from blood (PBMCs), obtained 6 months after the transplant. Receptors originate from a human patient who received a combined kidney and bone marrow transplant. T cells may partly derive from the graft donor.

The CDR3 sequence is CASSSLSGNFETQYF. CDR3 nucleotide sequence: TGTGCCAGCAGCTCGCTTAGCGGGAACTTTGAGACCCAGTACTTC. The V gene is TRBV4-2, the J gene TRBJ2-5; 8 nucleotides match TRBD2. V was pared by 5 bases and J by 5 bases, with 10 bases of the junction left unmatched. The CDR3 has 15 residues. The germline V gene has CDR1 LGHNA and CDR2 YNFKEQ.

The chain joins TRBV28 to TRBJ1-5; 7 bases align to TRBD1. The germline gives CDR1 MDHEN, CDR2 SYDVKM. The CDR3 has 16 amino acids. Trimming removed 6 bases from V and 3 bases from J; junction bases left unmatched: 11. CDR3 amino acids: CASRKGQAGDNQPQHF. The CDR3 nucleotides are TGTGCCAGCAGAAAAGGACAGGCCGGGGACAATCAGCCCCAGCATTTT. Together with reference TRBV28 and TRBJ1-5, the CDR3 gives the full variable domain: DVKVTQSSRYLVKRTGEKVFLECVQDMDHENMFWYRQDPGLGLRLIYFSYDVKMKEKGDIPEGYSVSREKKERFSLILESASTNQTSMYLCASRKGQAGDNQPQHFGDGTRLSIL.

The chain has TRBV29-1 and TRBJ2-7; D may be TRBD1 (5 bases). Germline lookup yields CDR1 SQVTM and CDR2 ANQGSEA. The CDR3 has 13 amino acids. The V end was cut by 5 bases, the J end by 4 bases, with 15 bases between. CDR3: CSVHYRLIYEQYF. CDR3 DNA sequence: TGCAGCGTTCATTACAGGCTAATATACGAGCAGTACTTC.

The chain couples TRBV5-4 to TRBJ2-1, with D tentatively TRBD1 (5 bases). V lost 0 bases and J lost 14, with 15 bases in between. The CDR3 runs to 13 residues. CDR1 is SGHNT, CDR2 YYREEE, per germline (reference sequence). The CDR3 coding sequence is TGTGCCAGCAGCTTGGACCTGGTGGGGCTAAAGTTCTTC. It codes for CASSLDLVGLKFF.

This sequence joins TRBV30 and TRBJ1-6; D call uncertain. This CDR3 has 14 amino acids. Germline values: CDR1 GTSNPN, CDR2 SVGIG (reference sequence). Trimming pared 4 bases from V and 0 bases from J, leaving 7 bases between. This CDR3 reads CAWTQSSYNSPLHF. CDR3 DNA sequence: TGTGCCTGGACACAGAGCTCCTATAATTCACCCCTCCACTTT.

This clone was recorded a few times. The genes are TRBV10-3 and TRBJ2-7, with TRBD1 matching over 9 bases. Germline V gene lookup returns CDR1 ENHRY and CDR2 SYGVKD. J gave up 5 bases and V 8 bases, and 10 bases lay outside the gene matches. This CDR3 is built from 14 residues. The CDR3 coding sequence is TGTGCCATCGGCGGTTCACAGGGGGCTCACGAGCAGTACTTC. This encodes CAIGGSQGAHEQYF.

The chain recombines TRBV7-7 with TRBJ2-2, with D possibly TRBD2 on 5 matching bases. The length of the CDR3 is 16 residues. Germline V CDR1 and CDR2: SSHAT, FNYEAQ (reference sequence). The V end lost 2 bases, the J end lost 0 bases, and 10 bases lay between the germline ends. This chain's CDR3 is CASSLTPAANTGELFF. In nucleotides, the CDR3 is TGTGCCAGCAGCTTAACCCCAGCGGCGAACACCGGGGAGCTGTTTTTT.

The rearrangement joins TRBV7-2 to TRBJ2-5, with 11 bases fitting TRBD2. Losses at the gene ends were 2 bases for V and 0 bases for J; bases not matched to a gene: 8. Germline assignment: CDR1 SGHTA and CDR2 FQGNSA. The CDR3 spans 18 residues. The CDR3 protein is CASSLTSGGSPYQETQYF. The CDR3 DNA is TGTGCCAGCAGCTTAACTAGCGGGGGCTCACCATACCAAGAGACCCAGTACTTC.